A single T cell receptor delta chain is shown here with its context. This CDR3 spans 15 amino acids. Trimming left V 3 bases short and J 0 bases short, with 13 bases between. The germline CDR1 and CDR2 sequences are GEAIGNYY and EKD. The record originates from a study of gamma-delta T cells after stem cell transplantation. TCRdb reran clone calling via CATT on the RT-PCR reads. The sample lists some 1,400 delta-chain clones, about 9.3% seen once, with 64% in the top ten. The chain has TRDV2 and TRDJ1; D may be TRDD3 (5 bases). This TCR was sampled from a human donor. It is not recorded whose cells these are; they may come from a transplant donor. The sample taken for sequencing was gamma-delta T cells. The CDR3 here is CACDAVGANTDKLIF. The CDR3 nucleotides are TGTGCCTGTGACGCGGTTGGGGCAAACACCGATAAACTCATCTTT.